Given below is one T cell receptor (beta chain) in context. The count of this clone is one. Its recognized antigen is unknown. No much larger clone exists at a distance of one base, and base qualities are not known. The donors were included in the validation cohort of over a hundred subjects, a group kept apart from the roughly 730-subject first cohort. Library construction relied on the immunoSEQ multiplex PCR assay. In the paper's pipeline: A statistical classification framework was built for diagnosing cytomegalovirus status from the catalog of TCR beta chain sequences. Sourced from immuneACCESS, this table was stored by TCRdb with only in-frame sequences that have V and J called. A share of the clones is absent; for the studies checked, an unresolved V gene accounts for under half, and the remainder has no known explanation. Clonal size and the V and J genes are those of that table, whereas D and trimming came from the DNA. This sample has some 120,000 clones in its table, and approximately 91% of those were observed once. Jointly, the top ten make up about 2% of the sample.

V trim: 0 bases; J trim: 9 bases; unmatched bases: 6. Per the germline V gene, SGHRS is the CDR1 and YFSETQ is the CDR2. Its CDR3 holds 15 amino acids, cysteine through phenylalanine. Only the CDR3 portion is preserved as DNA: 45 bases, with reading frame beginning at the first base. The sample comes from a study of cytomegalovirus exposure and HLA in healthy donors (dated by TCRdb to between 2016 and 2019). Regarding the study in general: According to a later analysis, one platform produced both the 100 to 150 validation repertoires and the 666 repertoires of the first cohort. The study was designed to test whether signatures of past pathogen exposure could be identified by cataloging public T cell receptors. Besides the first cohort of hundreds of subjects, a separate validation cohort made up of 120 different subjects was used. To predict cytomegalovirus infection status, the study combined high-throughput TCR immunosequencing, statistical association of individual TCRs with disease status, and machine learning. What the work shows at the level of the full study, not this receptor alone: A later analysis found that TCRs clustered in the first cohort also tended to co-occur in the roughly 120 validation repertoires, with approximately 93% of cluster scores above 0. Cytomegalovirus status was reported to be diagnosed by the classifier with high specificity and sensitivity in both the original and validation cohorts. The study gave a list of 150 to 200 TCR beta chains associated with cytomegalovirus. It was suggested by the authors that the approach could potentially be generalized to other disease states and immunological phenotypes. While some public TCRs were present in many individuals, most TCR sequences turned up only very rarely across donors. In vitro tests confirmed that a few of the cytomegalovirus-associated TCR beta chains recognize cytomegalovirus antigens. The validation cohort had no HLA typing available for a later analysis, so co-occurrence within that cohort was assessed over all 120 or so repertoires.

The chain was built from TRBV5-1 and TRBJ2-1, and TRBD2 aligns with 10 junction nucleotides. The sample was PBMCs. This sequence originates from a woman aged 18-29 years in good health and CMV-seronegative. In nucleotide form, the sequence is TGCGCCAGCAGCTTGGTTGCTAGCGGGAGTCGTGAGCAGTTCTTC. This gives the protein CASSLVASGSREQFF. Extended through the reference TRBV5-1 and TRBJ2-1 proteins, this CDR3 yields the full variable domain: KAGVTQTPRYLIKTRGQQVTLSCSPISGHRSVSWYQQTPGQGLQFLFEYFSETQRNKGNFPGRFSGRQFSNSRSEMNVSTLELGDSALYLCASSLVASGSREQFFGPGTRLTVL.